This is a list of T cell receptor beta chains from one sample in a study of sequential checkpoint blockade in melanoma. Assay: immunoSEQ multiplex PCR; the TCRdb copy retains only in-frame clones and omits some. The sample yields 30,000 or so clones, 75% to 90% seen once. The sequencing here drew on CD8+ T cells sorted from blood (inferred from file names), taken from a patient given nivolumab and ipilimumab in sequence. Every receptor here comes from a human donor with melanoma. CDR3s include the opening cysteine and the closing phenylalanine or tryptophan. Each record gives: J gene, clone size, V gene, D gene, CDR3 protein, CDR3 DNA. The D gene is left open where the match is weak. Only some rows state a clone size, as once, few, many or a class for expanded clones.

J gene: TRBJ2-1; clone size: NA; V gene: TRBV5-6; D gene: TRBD2; CDR3 protein: CASSFLAGGPNEQFF; CDR3 DNA: TGTGCCAGCAGCTTTTTAGCGGGGGGGCCCAATGAGCAGTTCTTC
J gene: TRBJ1-1; clone size: NA; V gene: TRBV11-3; D gene: TRBD1; CDR3 protein: CASSFSDRGWTEAFF; CDR3 DNA: TGTGCCAGCAGCTTCAGCGACAGGGGGTGGACTGAAGCTTTCTTT
J gene: TRBJ2-5; clone size: NA; V gene: TRBV28; D gene: TRBD2; CDR3 protein: CASSWGLAGGRETQYF; CDR3 DNA: TGTGCCAGCAGTTGGGGACTAGCGGGGGGGCGAGAGACCCAGTACTTC
J gene: TRBJ1-1; clone size: NA; V gene: TRBV11-2; D gene: NA; CDR3 protein: CASSLVDSLNTEAFF; CDR3 DNA: TGCGCCAGCAGCTTAGTAGACTCTCTGAACACTGAAGCTTTCTTT
J gene: TRBJ2-5; clone size: NA; V gene: TRBV7-7; D gene: TRBD2; CDR3 protein: CASSLAGAGGLETQYF; CDR3 DNA: TGTGCTAGCAGCTTAGCGGGGGCAGGGGGGCTGGAGACCCAGTACTTC
J gene: TRBJ2-1; clone size: NA; V gene: TRBV5-1; D gene: TRBD2; CDR3 protein: CASSPLSGDEQFF; CDR3 DNA: TGCGCCAGCAGCCCCCTTAGCGGGGATGAGCAGTTCTTC
J gene: TRBJ1-1; clone size: few; V gene: TRBV18; D gene: NA; CDR3 protein: CASSLPGGGTEAFF; CDR3 DNA: TGTGCCAGCTCCCTCCCGGGGGGGGGTACTGAAGCTTTCTTT
J gene: TRBJ2-7; clone size: NA; V gene: TRBV15; D gene: NA; CDR3 protein: CATSVTRYEQYF; CDR3 DNA: TGTGCCACCAGCGTTACAAGATACGAGCAGTACTTC
J gene: TRBJ1-5; clone size: NA; V gene: TRBV25-1; D gene: NA; CDR3 protein: CASSATGQYSNQPQHF; CDR3 DNA: TGTGCCAGCAGTGCGACAGGACAGTATAGCAATCAGCCCCAGCATTTT
J gene: TRBJ2-5; clone size: NA; V gene: TRBV14; D gene: TRBD2; CDR3 protein: CASSQVLAGAETQYF; CDR3 DNA: TGTGCCAGCAGCCAAGTACTAGCGGGAGCTGAGACCCAGTACTTC
J gene: TRBJ2-7; clone size: NA; V gene: TRBV7-9; D gene: NA; CDR3 protein: CASSLVASLAEQYF; CDR3 DNA: TGTGCCAGCAGCTTAGTGGCTAGCCTCGCCGAGCAGTACTTC
J gene: TRBJ2-1; clone size: NA; V gene: TRBV7-9; D gene: NA; CDR3 protein: CASSLAYEQFF; CDR3 DNA: TGTGCCAGCAGCTTAGCCTATGAGCAGTTCTTC
J gene: TRBJ2-7; clone size: NA; V gene: TRBV9; D gene: NA; CDR3 protein: CASSQIRGGGEQYF; CDR3 DNA: TGTGCCAGCAGCCAGATCCGAGGGGGGGGCGAGCAGTACTTC
J gene: TRBJ2-7; clone size: NA; V gene: TRBV27; D gene: NA; CDR3 protein: CASSFAGPYEQYF; CDR3 DNA: TGTGCCAGCAGTTTCGCGGGTCCCTACGAGCAGTACTTC
J gene: TRBJ1-5; clone size: NA; V gene: TRBV28; D gene: TRBD1; CDR3 protein: CASVGRGLNQPQHF; CDR3 DNA: TGTGCCAGCGTCGGCAGGGGGCTCAATCAGCCCCAGCATTTT
J gene: TRBJ2-2; clone size: NA; V gene: TRBV4-1; D gene: TRBD2; CDR3 protein: CASTVSGVNTGELFF; CDR3 DNA: TGCGCCAGCACCGTTAGCGGGGTAAACACCGGGGAGCTGTTTTTT
J gene: TRBJ1-4; clone size: NA; V gene: TRBV7-8; D gene: NA; CDR3 protein: CASSFRGGANEKLFF; CDR3 DNA: TGTGCCAGCAGCTTTCGGGGTGGAGCTAATGAAAAACTGTTTTTT
J gene: TRBJ2-3; clone size: NA; V gene: TRBV6-5; D gene: NA; CDR3 protein: CASSHSGGASTDTQYF; CDR3 DNA: TGTGCCAGCAGTCACTCAGGTGGAGCTAGCACAGATACGCAGTATTTT
J gene: TRBJ2-2; clone size: once; V gene: TRBV27; D gene: NA; CDR3 protein: CASSSAGELFF; CDR3 DNA: TGTGCCAGCAGTTCGGCCGGGGAGCTGTTTTTT
J gene: TRBJ2-1; clone size: NA; V gene: TRBV28; D gene: NA; CDR3 protein: CASSGRQGSYNEQFF; CDR3 DNA: TGTGCCAGCAGCGGGAGACAGGGATCCTACAATGAGCAGTTCTTC
J gene: TRBJ2-3; clone size: NA; V gene: TRBV15; D gene: NA; CDR3 protein: CATSREGQPTDTQYF; CDR3 DNA: TGTGCCACCAGCAGGGAGGGACAGCCCACAGATACGCAGTATTTT
J gene: TRBJ2-1; clone size: NA; V gene: TRBV6-5; D gene: TRBD2; CDR3 protein: CASSGLAGPNEQFF; CDR3 DNA: TGTGCCAGCAGCGGACTAGCGGGTCCCAATGAGCAGTTCTTC
J gene: TRBJ2-3; clone size: NA; V gene: TRBV4-3; D gene: NA; CDR3 protein: CASADRTDFTDTQYF; CDR3 DNA: TGCGCCAGCGCTGACAGGACAGACTTCACAGATACGCAGTATTTT
J gene: TRBJ2-7; clone size: NA; V gene: TRBV10-3; D gene: NA; CDR3 protein: CAISEGGSYEQYF; CDR3 DNA: TGTGCCATCAGTGAAGGGGGCTCCTACGAGCAGTACTTC
J gene: TRBJ2-3; clone size: NA; V gene: TRBV7-9; D gene: TRBD1; CDR3 protein: CASSFRQGVTDTQYF; CDR3 DNA: TGTGCCAGCAGCTTTCGGCAGGGGGTGACAGATACGCAGTATTTT
J gene: TRBJ2-6; clone size: few; V gene: TRBV11-2; D gene: NA; CDR3 protein: CASSLDVTGANVLTF; CDR3 DNA: TGTGCCAGCAGCTTAGACGTTACTGGGGCCAACGTCCTGACTTTC
J gene: TRBJ2-7; clone size: NA; V gene: TRBV15; D gene: TRBD1; CDR3 protein: CATAGTGSDEQYF; CDR3 DNA: TGTGCCACCGCCGGGACAGGGAGTGACGAGCAGTACTTC
J gene: TRBJ2-5; clone size: NA; V gene: TRBV29-1; D gene: NA; CDR3 protein: CSPQGQGGQETQYF; CDR3 DNA: TGCAGCCCCCAAGGACAGGGAGGGCAAGAGACCCAGTACTTC
J gene: TRBJ2-1; clone size: NA; V gene: TRBV29-1; D gene: NA; CDR3 protein: CSAPPGVADNEQFF; CDR3 DNA: TGCAGCGCCCCCCCCGGGGTAGCGGACAATGAGCAGTTCTTC